This T cell receptor beta chain was recorded in a study of OX40 agonist ivuxolimab in advanced cancers. Across the study: The treatment was a fully human IgG2 OX40 agonist, ivuxolimab.

Autoimmune disease history or systemic immunosuppression led to patients being barred. At cycle 4 day 1, cycle 7 day 1, and baseline, blood was sampled. The method was immunoSEQ multiplex PCR; TCRdb's version includes in-frame clones alone and lacks a portion of them. The sample comprises 50,000 to 65,000 clones, about 87% of which are singletons, and 2.8% rests with the top ten. In this sample, this clone turned up a few times. This CDR3 region has 13 residues. Per germline, CDR1 SGHTS and CDR2 YDEGEE. The V and J ends lost 1 base and 4 bases respectively, with 8 bases between them. The sequence derives from an adult with an advanced solid tumor such as melanoma, head and neck, liver or kidney cancer. This specimen consisted of CD4+ or CD8+ T cells sorted from blood, obtained in a trial of the OX40 agonist ivuxolimab. The chain uses TRBV5-8 and TRBJ1-1, with D unresolved. CDR3 coding DNA: TGTGCCAGCAGCTTGACAACGGGCACTGAAGCTTTCTTT. This translates into CASSLTTGTEAFF.